A single sample gave rise to the 16 T cell receptor beta chains below, sequenced in a study of T cells after yellow fever vaccination. TCRdb itself ran the 5' RACE reads through MiXCR, one entry per CDR3 protein. The table shows some 350,000 distinct CDR3 sequences, with 7.5% to 9% occurring only once. Here the sequenced sample was PBMCs, taken on the day of the first yellow fever vaccination. The origin of the receptors is a man aged 18 to 30 who received the YFV17D yellow fever vaccine.

The V gene is TRBV7-3, the J gene TRBJ1-1; 7 bases agree with TRBD1. The junction had 11 bases not matched to a gene; V was cut back by 4 bases and J by 0 bases. This CDR3 contains 17 residues. Germline-derived CDR1 and CDR2 are SGHTA and FQGTGA. CDR3 sequence reads: CASSSSRRQGMNTEAFF. DNA of the CDR3: TGTGCCAGCAGCTCCTCAAGAAGACAGGGAATGAACACTGAAGCTTTCTTT. The complete variable domain, with remaining parts taken from reference TRBV7-3 and TRBJ1-1, reads GAGVSQTPSNKVTEKGKYVELRCDPISGHTALYWYRQSLGQGPEFLIYFQGTGAADDSGLPNDRFFAVRPEGSVSTLKIQRTERGDSAVYLCASSSSRRQGMNTEAFFGQGTRLTVV.

The chain links TRBV7-9 to TRBJ2-5; the D gene is possibly TRBD1 (5 bases). This CDR3 region has 15 residues. Looked up from germline, CDR1 is SEHNR and CDR2 is FQNEAQ (reference sequence). The V and J ends lost 1 base and 4 bases respectively, with 13 bases between them. The CDR3 sequence is CASSLVGAPAETQYF. Written as DNA, the CDR3 is TGTGCCAGCAGCTTAGTAGGGGCTCCGGCAGAGACCCAGTACTTC.

This clonotype has a count of ten or more. The chain combines TRBV20-1 with TRBJ2-3; D is perhaps TRBD1 (5 bases). Trimming left V 5 bases short and J 4 bases short, with 10 bases between. The germline CDR1 and CDR2 sequences are DFQATT and SNEGSKA (reference sequence). The CDR3 is made up of 12 amino acids. The CDR3 reads CSASLRADTQYF. DNA of the CDR3: TGCAGTGCTTCCCTCAGGGCAGATACGCAGTATTTT.

The chain links TRBV18 to TRBJ2-2; 9 nucleotides align to TRBD1. V lost 2 bases, J lost 4 bases, and 11 bases stayed unmatched. Germline CDR1 reads KGHSH; CDR2 reads LQKENI. CDR3 length: 18 amino acids. The CDR3 bases are TGTGCCAGCTCACCAAAGGTGACAGGGGGGACCGGCACCGGGGAGCTGTTTTTT. Encoded protein: CASSPKVTGGTGTGELFF.

In its sample, this clonotype was seen a few times. The genes are TRBV5-1 and TRBJ1-1; 9 bases are shared with TRBD1. CDR1 and CDR2 (germline): SGHRS, YFSETQ. The CDR3 totals 18 residues. Trimming took 4 bases from V and 5 from J; bases not matched to a gene: 18. The CDR3 is CASSPLGGTGIRRTEAFF. In nucleotides, the CDR3 is TGCGCCAGCAGCCCCCTCGGCGGGACAGGGATTCGTCGGACTGAAGCTTTCTTT.

This clonotype was counted only a few times. V usage is TRBV9 and J usage is TRBJ2-5; 8 bases align to TRBD2. V shed 4 bases and J 0 bases; nucleotides not matched to a gene: 11. The germline gives CDR1 SGDLS, CDR2 YYNGEE. The CDR3 extends over 17 amino acids. The CDR3 coding sequence is TGTGCCAGCAGCCGCGCTACTAGCGGTCAGTACCAAGAGACCCAGTACTTC. This gives the protein CASSRATSGQYQETQYF.

The J gene is TRBJ1-2, the V gene TRBV4-3; 9 bases map to TRBD1. Trimming at V came to 3 bases and at J to 6 bases, leaving 5 bases not matched to a gene. Germline loops: CDR1 LGHNA, CDR2 YSLEER. This CDR3 region has 14 residues. The CDR3 loop is CASSQRTGANGYTF. CDR3 nucleotide sequence: TGCGCCAGCAGCCAGCGGACAGGGGCCAATGGCTACACCTTC.

V usage is TRBV5-1 and J usage is TRBJ1-1; 7 nucleotides align to TRBD1. This CDR3 contains 14 residues. Germline V gives CDR1 SGHRS, CDR2 YFSETQ. Unmatched junction bases numbered 2, after V lost 0 bases and J lost 3 bases. The CDR3 loop is CASSLGDSYTEAFF. The CDR3 DNA reads TGCGCCAGCAGCTTGGGGGACAGCTACACTGAAGCTTTCTTT.

This clonotype was seen more than once but under ten times. The rearrangement uses TRBV5-1 and TRBJ1-1; D not resolved. The V gene lost 7 bases and the J gene lost 1 base, with 11 bases spanning the gap. Germline V gene sequence: CDR1 SGHRS, CDR2 YFSETQ. The CDR3 has 13 amino acids. The CDR3: CASGVHKNTEAFF. CDR3 bases: TGCGCCAGCGGAGTACATAAGAACACTGAAGCTTTCTTT.

This sequence joins TRBV10-3 and TRBJ2-5; D call uncertain. CDR1 ENHRY and CDR2 SYGVKD come from the germline V gene. The CDR3 contains 14 residues. V lost 0 bases and J lost 7, with 12 bases in between. The CDR3 DNA reads TGTGCCATCAGTGAGTCGTTACCCCGGCCGACCCAGTACTTC. Translated: CAISESLPRPTQYF.

The gene calls are TRBV7-9 and TRBJ1-5; the match to TRBD1 covers 11 bases. The CDR3 runs to 15 residues. After removal of 5 bases from V and 6 bases from J, the junction contained 6 bases not matched to a gene. In germline, CDR1 is SEHNR, CDR2 FQNEAQ (reference sequence). The chain's CDR3 is CASSPGQGAGQPQHF. CDR3 DNA sequence: TGTGCCAGCAGCCCCGGACAGGGGGCGGGTCAGCCCCAGCATTTT.

The chain joins TRBV4-1 to TRBJ2-2, with 8 bases fitting TRBD1. The J segment lost 6 bases and the V segment lost 3 bases, leaving 6 bases of the junction unmatched. Looked up from germline, CDR1 is MGHRA and CDR2 is YSYEKL. The CDR3 sequence is 15 residues long. The chain's CDR3 is CASSHPRGPSGELFF. CDR3 bases: TGCGCCAGCAGCCATCCCAGGGGGCCTTCCGGGGAGCTGTTTTTT.

This clonotype has only a few counts. The gene calls are TRBV6-1 and TRBJ2-5, with D possibly matching TRBD1 (6 bases). The CDR3 totals 16 residues. The V and J ends lost 2 bases and 4 bases respectively, with 17 bases between them. Germline V lookup: CDR1 MNHNS, CDR2 SASEGT. Here the CDR3 DNA reads TGTGCCAGCAGTGAACTGGGAAGGGGGTGGTTAGAGACCCAGTACTTC. As protein: CASSELGRGWLETQYF.

This clonotype showed up just a few times. The chain links TRBV4-3 to TRBJ2-5; the D is unclear. Germline lookup yields CDR1 LGHNA and CDR2 YSLEER. The CDR3 consists of 15 residues. V was clipped by 4 bases and J by 2 bases, with 14 bases between them. CDR3 residues: CASSRRAGTQETQYF. DNA of the CDR3: TGCGCCAGCAGCCGGCGAGCAGGAACTCAAGAGACCCAGTACTTC.

The table lists this clonotype with a few counts. This sequence joins TRBV7-9 and TRBJ2-5; 9 bases fit TRBD2. This CDR3 contains 15 residues. The V segment lost 5 bases and the J segment 2 bases; nucleotides outside the gene matches: 6. Germline V gene lookup returns CDR1 SEHNR and CDR2 FQNEAQ (reference sequence). CDR3: CASSARGGFQETQYF. CDR3 bases: TGTGCCAGCAGCGCGCGGGGGGGCTTTCAAGAGACCCAGTACTTC.

This clonotype was seen a handful of times. This chain links TRBV7-2 with TRBJ1-1; D is unresolved. V was pared by 5 bases and J by 1 base, with 8 bases between. This CDR3 contains 13 residues. Germline-derived CDR1 and CDR2 are SGHTA and FQGNSA. CDR3 sequence: CASSPLRNTEAFF. CDR3 in DNA: TGTGCCAGCAGCCCGTTACGGAACACTGAAGCTTTCTTT.